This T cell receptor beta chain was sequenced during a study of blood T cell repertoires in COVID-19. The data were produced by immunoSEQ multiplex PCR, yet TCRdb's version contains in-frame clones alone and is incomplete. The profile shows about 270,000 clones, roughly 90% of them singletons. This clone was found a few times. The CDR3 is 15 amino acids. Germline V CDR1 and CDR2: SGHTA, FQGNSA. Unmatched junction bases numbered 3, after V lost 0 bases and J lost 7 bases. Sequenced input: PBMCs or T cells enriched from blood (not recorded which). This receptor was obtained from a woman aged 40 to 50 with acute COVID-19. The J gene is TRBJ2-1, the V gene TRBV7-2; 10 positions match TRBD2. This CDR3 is CASSLALTSGNEQFF. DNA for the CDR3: TGTGCCAGCAGCTTAGCCTTGACTAGCGGGAATGAGCAGTTCTTC.